The TCR beta chain described here comes from a study of cytomegalovirus exposure and HLA in healthy donors. The study, taken as a whole, reports: According to a later analysis, TCR clusters from the first cohort tended to co-occur in the approximately 130 validation repertoires.

The sample holds one count of this clone. Its antigen remains unidentified. Per germline, CDR1 LNHDA and CDR2 SQIVND (reference sequence). The length of the CDR3 is 14 residues. Trimming cost V 2 bases and J 5 bases, with 12 bases left between them. The protocol was immunoSEQ multiplex PCR, while the TCRdb copy is restricted to in-frame clones and leaves out a portion. Here the sample spans tens of thousands of clones, 90% to 95% being singletons. The sample was PBMCs. The TCR originated in a woman between 18 and 29 years old in good health and CMV-seronegative. The chain recombines TRBV19 with TRBJ1-2; D call uncertain. This CDR3 reads CASSIIGTGYGYTF. For the CDR3, the DNA is TGTGCCAGTAGTATAATTGGCACGGGGTATGGCTACACCTTC.